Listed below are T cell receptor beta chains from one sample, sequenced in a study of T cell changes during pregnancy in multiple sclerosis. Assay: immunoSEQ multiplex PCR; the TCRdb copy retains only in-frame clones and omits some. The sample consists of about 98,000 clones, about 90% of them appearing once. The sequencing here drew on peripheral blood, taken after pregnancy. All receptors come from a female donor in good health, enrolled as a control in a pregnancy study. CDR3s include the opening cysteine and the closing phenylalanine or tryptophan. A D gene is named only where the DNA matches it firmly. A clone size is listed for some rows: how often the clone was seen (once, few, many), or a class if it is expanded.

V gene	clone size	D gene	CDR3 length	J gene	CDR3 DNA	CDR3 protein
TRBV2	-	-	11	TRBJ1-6	TGTGCCAGCCGGGAGGGGTCACCCCTCCACTTT	CASREGSPLHF
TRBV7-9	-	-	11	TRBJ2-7	TGTGCCAGCAGCTATTACTACGAGCAGTACTTC	CASSYYYEQYF
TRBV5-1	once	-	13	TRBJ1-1	TGCGCCAGCAGTGCCGGGGTCAGCACTGAAGCTTTCTTT	CASSAGVSTEAFF
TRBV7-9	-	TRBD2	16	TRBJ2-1	TGTGCCAGCAGCTCCGGACTAGCGGGAGGGCCCGATGAGCAGTTCTTC	CASSSGLAGGPDEQFF
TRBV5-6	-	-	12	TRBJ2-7	TGTGCCAGCAGCCCTGGACGGGGGGAGCAGTACTTC	CASSPGRGEQYF
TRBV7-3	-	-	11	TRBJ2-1	TGTGCCAGCAATTCGGGAGATGAGCAGTTCTTC	CASNSGDEQFF
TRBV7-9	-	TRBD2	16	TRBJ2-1	TGTGCCAGCAGCTTTTGGGGGACTAGCGGGAGAAATGAGCAGTTCTTC	CASSFWGTSGRNEQFF
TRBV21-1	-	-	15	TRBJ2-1	TGTGCCAGCAGCGGGCGCCGGACAGGGTTCGGGGAGCAGTTCTTC	CASSGRRTGFGEQFF
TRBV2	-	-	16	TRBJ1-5	TGTGCCAGCAGTGCGCTAGGCGGGCAGAGCAATCAGCCCCAGCATTTT	CASSALGGQSNQPQHF
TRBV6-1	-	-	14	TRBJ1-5	TGTGCCAGCAGCCGGGACACTTCGGATCAGCCCCAGCATTTT	CASSRDTSDQPQHF
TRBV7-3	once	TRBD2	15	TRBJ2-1	TGTGCCAGCAGCTTAACGGGGGGGGGCTACAATGAGCAGTTCTTC	CASSLTGGGYNEQFF